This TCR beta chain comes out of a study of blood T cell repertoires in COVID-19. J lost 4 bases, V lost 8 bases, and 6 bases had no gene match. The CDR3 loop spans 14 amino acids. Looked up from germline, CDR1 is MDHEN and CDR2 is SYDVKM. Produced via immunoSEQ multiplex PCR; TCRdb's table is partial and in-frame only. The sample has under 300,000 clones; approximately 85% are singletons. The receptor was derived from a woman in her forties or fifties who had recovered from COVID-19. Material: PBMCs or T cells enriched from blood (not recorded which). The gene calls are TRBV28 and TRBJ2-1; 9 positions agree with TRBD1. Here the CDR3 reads CASGGDRVYNEQFF. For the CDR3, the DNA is TGTGCCAGCGGCGGGGACAGGGTGTACAATGAGCAGTTCTTC. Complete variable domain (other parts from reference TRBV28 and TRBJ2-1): DVKVTQSSRYLVKRTGEKVFLECVQDMDHENMFWYRQDPGLGLRLIYFSYDVKMKEKGDIPEGYSVSREKKERFSLILESASTNQTSMYLCASGGDRVYNEQFFGPGTRLTVL.